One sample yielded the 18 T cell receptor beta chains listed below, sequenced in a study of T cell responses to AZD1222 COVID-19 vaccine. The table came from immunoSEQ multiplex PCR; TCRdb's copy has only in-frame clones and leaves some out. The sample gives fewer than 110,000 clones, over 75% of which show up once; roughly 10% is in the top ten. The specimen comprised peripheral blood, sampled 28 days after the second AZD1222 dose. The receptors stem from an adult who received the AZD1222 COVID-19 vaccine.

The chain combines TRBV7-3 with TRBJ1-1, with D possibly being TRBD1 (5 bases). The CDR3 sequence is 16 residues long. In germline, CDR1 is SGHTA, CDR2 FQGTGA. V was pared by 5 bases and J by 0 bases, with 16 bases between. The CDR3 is CASSQTGRGMNTEAFF. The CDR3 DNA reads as TGTGCCAGCAGCCAGACTGGGAGGGGAATGAACACTGAAGCTTTCTTT. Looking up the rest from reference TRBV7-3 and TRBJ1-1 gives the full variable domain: GAGVSQTPSNKVTEKGKYVELRCDPISGHTALYWYRQSLGQGPEFLIYFQGTGAADDSGLPNDRFFAVRPEGSVSTLKIQRTERGDSAVYLCASSQTGRGMNTEAFFGQGTRLTVV.

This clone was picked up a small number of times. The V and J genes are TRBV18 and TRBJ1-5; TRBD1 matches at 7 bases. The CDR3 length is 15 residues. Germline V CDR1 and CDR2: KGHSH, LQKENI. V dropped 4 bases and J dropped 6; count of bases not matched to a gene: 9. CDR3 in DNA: TGTGCCAGCTCACAACAGGGGTACTCCGGTCAGCCCCAGCATTTT. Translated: CASSQQGYSGQPQHF.

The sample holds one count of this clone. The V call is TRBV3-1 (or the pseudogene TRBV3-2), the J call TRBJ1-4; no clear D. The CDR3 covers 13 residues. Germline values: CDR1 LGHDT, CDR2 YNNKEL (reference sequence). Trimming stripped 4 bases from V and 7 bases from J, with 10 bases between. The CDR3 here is CASSPRFGEKLFF. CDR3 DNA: TGTGCCAGCAGCCCAAGGTTCGGTGAAAAACTGTTTTTT.

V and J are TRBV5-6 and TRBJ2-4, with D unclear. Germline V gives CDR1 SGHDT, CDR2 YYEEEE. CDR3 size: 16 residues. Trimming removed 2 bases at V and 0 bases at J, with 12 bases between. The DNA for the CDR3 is TGTGCCAGCAGCTTTCGGAGAGCGCTAGCCAAAAACATTCAGTACTTC. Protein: CASSFRRALAKNIQYF.

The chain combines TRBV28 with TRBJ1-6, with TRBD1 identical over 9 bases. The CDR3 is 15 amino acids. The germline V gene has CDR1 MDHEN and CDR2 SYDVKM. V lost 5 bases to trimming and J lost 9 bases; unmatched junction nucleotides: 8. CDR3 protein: CASSGGTGLGSPLHF. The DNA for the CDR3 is TGTGCCAGCAGTGGGGGGACAGGGTTAGGTTCACCCCTCCACTTT.

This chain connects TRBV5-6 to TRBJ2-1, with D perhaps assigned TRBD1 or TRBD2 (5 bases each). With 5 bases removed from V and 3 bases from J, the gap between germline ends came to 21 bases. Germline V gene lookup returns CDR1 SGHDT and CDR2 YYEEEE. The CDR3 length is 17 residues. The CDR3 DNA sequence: TGTGCCAGCAGAATTTGGGGGAGACCTTTAAACTACAATGAGCAGTTCTTC. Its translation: CASRIWGRPLNYNEQFF.

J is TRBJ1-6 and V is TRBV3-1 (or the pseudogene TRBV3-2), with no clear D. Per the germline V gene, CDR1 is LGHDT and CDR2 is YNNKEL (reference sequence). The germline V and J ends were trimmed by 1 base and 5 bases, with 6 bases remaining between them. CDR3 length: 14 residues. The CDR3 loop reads CASSQGQNNSPLHF. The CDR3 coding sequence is TGTGCCAGCAGCCAAGGCCAGAATAATTCACCCCTCCACTTT.

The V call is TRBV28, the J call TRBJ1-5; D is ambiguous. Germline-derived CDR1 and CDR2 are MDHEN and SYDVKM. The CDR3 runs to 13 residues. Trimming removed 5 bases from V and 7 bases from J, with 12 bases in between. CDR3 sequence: CASSQITAQPQHF. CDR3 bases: TGTGCCAGCAGTCAGATCACAGCCCAGCCCCAGCATTTT.

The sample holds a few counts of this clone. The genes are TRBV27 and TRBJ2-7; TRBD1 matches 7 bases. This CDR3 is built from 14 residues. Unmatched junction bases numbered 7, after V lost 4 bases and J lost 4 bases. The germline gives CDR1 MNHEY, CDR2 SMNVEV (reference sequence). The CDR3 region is CASSSGQRSYEQYF. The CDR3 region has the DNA TGTGCCAGCAGTTCGGGACAGAGAAGTTACGAGCAGTACTTC.

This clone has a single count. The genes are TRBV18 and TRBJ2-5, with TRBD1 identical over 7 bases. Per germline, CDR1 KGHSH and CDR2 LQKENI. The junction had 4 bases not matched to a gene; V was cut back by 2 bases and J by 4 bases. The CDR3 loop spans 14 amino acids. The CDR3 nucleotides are TGTGCCAGCTCACCAAGGGACAGTCGAGAGACCCAGTACTTC. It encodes CASSPRDSRETQYF.

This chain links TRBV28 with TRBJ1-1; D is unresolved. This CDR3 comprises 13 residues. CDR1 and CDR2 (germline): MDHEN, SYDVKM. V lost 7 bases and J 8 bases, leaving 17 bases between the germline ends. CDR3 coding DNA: TGTGCCAGCACCTTAAGCCGGTGGCAGGAAGCTTTCTTT. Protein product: CASTLSRWQEAFF.

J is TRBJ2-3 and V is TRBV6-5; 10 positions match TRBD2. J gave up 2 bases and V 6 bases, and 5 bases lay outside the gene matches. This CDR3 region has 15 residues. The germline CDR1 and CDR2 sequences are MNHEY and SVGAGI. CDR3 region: CASSTGTSDTDTQYF. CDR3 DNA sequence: TGTGCCAGCAGCACCGGGACTAGCGACACAGATACGCAGTATTTT.

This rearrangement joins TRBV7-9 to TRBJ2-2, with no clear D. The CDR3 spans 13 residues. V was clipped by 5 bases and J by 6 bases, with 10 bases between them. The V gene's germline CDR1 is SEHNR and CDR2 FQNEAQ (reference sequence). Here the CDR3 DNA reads TGTGCCAGCAGCCCGAGGCTCTCCGGGGAGCTGTTTTTT. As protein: CASSPRLSGELFF.

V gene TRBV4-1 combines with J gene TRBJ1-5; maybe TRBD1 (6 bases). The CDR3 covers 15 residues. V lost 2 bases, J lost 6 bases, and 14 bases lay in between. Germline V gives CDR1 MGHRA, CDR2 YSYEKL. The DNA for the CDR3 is TGCGCCAGCAGCCAATGGGACATCGGGAGTCAGCCCCAGCATTTT. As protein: CASSQWDIGSQPQHF.

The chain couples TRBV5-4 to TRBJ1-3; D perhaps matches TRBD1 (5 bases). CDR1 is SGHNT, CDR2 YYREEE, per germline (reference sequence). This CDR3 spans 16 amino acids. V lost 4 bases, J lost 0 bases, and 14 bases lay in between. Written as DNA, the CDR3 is TGTGCCAGCAGCCGGGGGGGACGTAACTCTGGAAACACCATATATTTT. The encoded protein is CASSRGGRNSGNTIYF.

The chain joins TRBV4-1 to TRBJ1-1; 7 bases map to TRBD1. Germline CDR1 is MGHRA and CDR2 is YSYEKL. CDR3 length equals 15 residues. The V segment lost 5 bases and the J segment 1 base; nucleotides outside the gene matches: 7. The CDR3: CASSSRTGENTEAFF. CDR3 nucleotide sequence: TGCGCCAGCAGCTCCCGGACAGGAGAGAACACTGAAGCTTTCTTT.

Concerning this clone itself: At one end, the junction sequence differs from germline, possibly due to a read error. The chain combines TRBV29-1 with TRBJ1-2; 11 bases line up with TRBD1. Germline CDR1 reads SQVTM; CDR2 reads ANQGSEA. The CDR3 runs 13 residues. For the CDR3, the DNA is TGCAGCGTGGAAGGACAGGGGGCATATGGCTACACCTTC. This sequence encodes CSVEGQGAYGYTF.

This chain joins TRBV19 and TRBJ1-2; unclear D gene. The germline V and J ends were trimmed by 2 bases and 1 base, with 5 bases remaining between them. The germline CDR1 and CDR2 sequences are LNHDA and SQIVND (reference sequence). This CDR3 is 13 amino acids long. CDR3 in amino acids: CASSIPGNYGYTF. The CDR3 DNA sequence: TGTGCCAGTAGTATACCGGGTAACTATGGCTACACCTTC.